This T cell receptor beta chain was found in a study of OX40 agonist ivuxolimab in advanced cancers. Study-wide context: Ivuxolimab, an antibody that agonizes OX40 (CD134), was administered to the patients. Study-wide results and caveats: Fewer expanded clones were found on average in CD4+ than in CD8+ T cells.

Concerning this clone itself: Antigen specificity is unknown.

The germline V gene encodes CDR1 SGHNT and CDR2 YENEEA. Deletions cut 0 bases from V and 1 base from J, with 14 bases between. This CDR3 has 17 amino acids. Libraries were prepared by immunoSEQ multiplex PCR; TCRdb keeps only in-frame clonotypes and omits some of them. The sample gives almost 70,000 clones, 90% to 95% of which show up once; 0.25% to 0.3% is in the top ten. The V and J genes are TRBV11-3 and TRBJ2-3, with D tentatively TRBD1 (5 bases). The material sequenced was CD4+ or CD8+ T cells sorted from blood, taken in a trial of the OX40 agonist ivuxolimab. This TCR came from an adult with an advanced solid tumor such as melanoma, head and neck, liver or kidney cancer. The DNA for the CDR3 is TGTGCCAGCAGCTTAGAGGGGCCCACGGCGGGCACAGATACGCAGTATTTT. Translated: CASSLEGPTAGTDTQYF. Full variable domain (rest looked up from reference TRBV11-3 and TRBJ2-3): EAGVVQSPRYKIIEKKQPVAFWCNPISGHNTLYWYLQNLGQGPELLIRYENEEAVDDSQLPKDRFSAERLKGVDSTLKIQPAELGDSAVYLCASSLEGPTAGTDTQYFGPGTRLTVL.